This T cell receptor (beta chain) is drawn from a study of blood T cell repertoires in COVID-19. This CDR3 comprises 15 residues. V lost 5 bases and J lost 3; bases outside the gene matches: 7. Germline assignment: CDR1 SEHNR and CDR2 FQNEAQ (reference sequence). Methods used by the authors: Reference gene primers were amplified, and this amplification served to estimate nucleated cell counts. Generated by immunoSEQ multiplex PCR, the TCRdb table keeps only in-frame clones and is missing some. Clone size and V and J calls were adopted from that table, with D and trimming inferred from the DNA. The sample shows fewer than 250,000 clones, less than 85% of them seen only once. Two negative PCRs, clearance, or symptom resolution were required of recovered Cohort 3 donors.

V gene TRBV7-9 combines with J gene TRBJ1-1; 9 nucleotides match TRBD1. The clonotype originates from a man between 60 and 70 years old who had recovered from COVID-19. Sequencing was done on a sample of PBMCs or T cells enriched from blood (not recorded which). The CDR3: CASSPGRDRDTEAFF. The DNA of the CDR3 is TGTGCCAGCAGCCCAGGGAGGGACAGGGACACTGAAGCTTTCTTT. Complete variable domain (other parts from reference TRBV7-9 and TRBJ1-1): DTGVSQNPRHKITKRGQNVTFRCDPISEHNRLYWYRQTLGQGPEFLTYFQNEAQLEKSRLLSDRFSAERPKGSFSTLEIQRTEQGDSAMYLCASSPGRDRDTEAFFGQGTRLTVV.